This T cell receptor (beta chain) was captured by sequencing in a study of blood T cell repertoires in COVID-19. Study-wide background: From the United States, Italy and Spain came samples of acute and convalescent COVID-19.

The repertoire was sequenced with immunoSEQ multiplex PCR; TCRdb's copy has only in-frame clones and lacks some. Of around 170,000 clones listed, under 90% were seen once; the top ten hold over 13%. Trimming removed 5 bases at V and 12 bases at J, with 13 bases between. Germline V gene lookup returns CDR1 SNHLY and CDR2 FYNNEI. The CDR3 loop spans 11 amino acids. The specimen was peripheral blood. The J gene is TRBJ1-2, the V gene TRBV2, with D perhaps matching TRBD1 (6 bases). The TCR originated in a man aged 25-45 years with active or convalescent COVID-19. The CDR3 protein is CASSLAGGHTF. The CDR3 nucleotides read TGTGCCAGCAGTCTGGCGGGGGGCCACACCTTC.